One sample yielded the 7 T cell receptor beta chains listed below, sequenced in a study of blood T cells in healthy people across ages. The use of a sample-barcoded 5' primer and a J-beta primer mix characterized a second PCR of about 6 to 11 cycles. TCRdb re-called the 5' RACE reads through MiXCR, storing one row per CDR3 protein. The sample lists fewer than 900,000 distinct CDR3 sequences; 30% to 45% were seen once. Material for sequencing was blood. The source is a man aged 18 to 30 in good health.

The chain employs TRBV2 and TRBJ1-2; TRBD1 agrees at 7 bases. The germline V gene has CDR1 SNHLY and CDR2 FYNNEI. The CDR3 contains 14 residues. Losses at the gene ends were 11 bases for V and 2 bases for J; bases not matched to a gene: 11. The CDR3 loop is CAGSRQGTNYGYTF. In DNA, the CDR3 is TGTGCCGGATCTAGACAGGGAACAAACTATGGCTACACCTTC.

At least ten counts were recorded for this clonotype. Given a much more abundant clone one base away, this may be a read error. The chain employs TRBV29-1 and TRBJ2-3, with unresolved D. The CDR3 runs to 15 residues. Germline CDR1 reads SQVTM; CDR2 reads ANQGSEA. V gave up 7 bases and J gave up 1 base, with 18 bases separating them. The CDR3 spells CSAQTSARGTDTQYF. The CDR3 DNA follows: TGCAGCGCCCAGACTTCCGCGAGAGGCACAGATACGCAGTATTTT.

This chain joins TRBV14 and TRBJ2-5; D possibly corresponds to TRBD2 (5 bases). CDR1 is SGHDN and CDR2 is FVKESK in the germline V gene. This CDR3 has 16 residues. With 0 bases removed from V and 11 bases from J, the gap between germline ends came to 22 bases. CDR3 loop: CASSQELSSLNNEQYF. The CDR3 region has the DNA TGTGCCAGCAGCCAAGAGCTATCTAGCTTAAACAATGAGCAGTACTTC.

This clonotype was detected only a few times. This chain joins TRBV10-3 and TRBJ1-5; 9 bases align to TRBD1. Trimming at V came to 5 bases and at J to 5 bases, leaving 4 bases not matched to a gene. Germline values: CDR1 ENHRY, CDR2 SYGVKD. The CDR3 contains 14 residues. CDR3 bases: TGTGCCATCAGTTCGGGGACAGGGCATCAGCCCCAGCATTTT. As protein: CAISSGTGHQPQHF.

This clonotype has just a few counts. This chain links TRBV7-6 with TRBJ1-1; no definite D call. Looked up from germline, CDR1 is SGHVS and CDR2 is FNYEAQ. The CDR3 has 14 amino acids. Trimming removed 5 bases from V and 4 bases from J, with 14 bases in between. CDR3 bases: TGTGCCAGCAGCCAAGGACCGTTGGGCACTGAAGCTTTCTTT. It encodes CASSQGPLGTEAFF. The entire variable domain, with the rest obtained from reference TRBV7-6 and TRBJ1-1, is as follows: GAGVSQSPRYKVTKRGQDVALRCDPISGHVSLYWYRQALGQGPEFLTYFNYEAQQDKSGLPNDRFSAERPEGSISTLTIQRTEQRDSAMYRCASSQGPLGTEAFFGQGTRLTVV.

Concerning this clonotype: A much larger clone lies a single base off, so this may be a read error. The chain joins TRBV5-1 to TRBJ2-3; no clear D. This CDR3 is 16 amino acids long. From germline, CDR1 is SGHRS and CDR2 YFSETQ. The CDR3 coding sequence is TGCACCAGCAGCTTGTCACAGACTCTCCAGGCAGATACGCAGTATTTT. Encoded protein: CTSSLSQTLQADTQYF.

The chain employs TRBV9 and TRBJ2-1; D unclear. The J call is doubtful: the DNA matches TRBJ2-7 better. CDR3 length: 15 amino acids. The germline V gene encodes CDR1 SGDLS and CDR2 YYNGEE. This CDR3 is CASSVGGAPHNEQYF. The CDR3 region has the DNA TGTGCCAGCAGCGTAGGAGGAGCCCCTCACAATGAGCAGTACTTC.